This T cell receptor (beta chain) originates from a study of blood T cells in healthy people across ages. About the research overall: About one barcoded beta molecule per two T cells came from capture by template switching. General study points: When set beside aged donors, long-lived donors presented more naive CD4+ cells and higher diversity. Across the age range, TCR beta diversity per million T cells fell in a roughly linear way.

The use of a sample-barcoded 5' primer and a J-beta primer mix characterized a second PCR of about 7 to 12 cycles. Via MiXCR, TCRdb re-called the 5' RACE reads, giving one row per CDR3 protein. This sample has around 900,000 distinct CDR3 sequences, with around 26% found just once. Samples had at least 7 million PBMCs isolated from them. In the case of this clonotype: Its antigen is still unknown.

Germline CDR1 MNHEY, CDR2 SMNVEV (reference sequence). This CDR3 spans 14 amino acids. The V segment lost 6 bases and the J segment 4 bases; nucleotides outside the gene matches: 8. This clonotype was obtained from a woman of 80 years or more in good health. The sequenced sample was blood. J is TRBJ2-7 and V is TRBV27, with TRBD2 matching 8 bases. CDR3 sequence (DNA): TGTGCCAGCAGGAGTAATAGCGGGGTGTACGAGCAGTACTTC. The encoded protein is CASRSNSGVYEQYF.